The sample holds a few counts of the clone carrying this TCR beta chain. Its specificity is not known. Together with a sample-barcoded 5' primer, a J-beta primer mix was included in a second PCR lasting roughly 7 to 11 cycles. A single record per CDR3 protein comes from TCRdb applying MiXCR to the 5' RACE reads. The data contain just over 1 million distinct CDR3 sequences, more than 40% of them seen just once; the ten biggest clones take up approximately 17%. These data come from a study of blood T cells in healthy people across ages. Study-wide findings and caveats: A roughly linear fall in TCR beta diversity per million T cells was seen with increasing age. Greater diversity and more naive CD4+ cells were seen in long-lived donors than in aged donors.

Caucasian, healthy and from Russia, the donors were aged between about 6 and 90. Isolation of PBMCs gave at least 7 million cells per sample. The material sequenced was blood. The TCR comes from a woman aged 60 to 75 in good health.

CDR3 coding DNA: TGCGCCAGCAGCCCCGGTAATAGCAATCAGCCCCAGCATTTT. Translated, it gives CASSPGNSNQPQHF. The V call is TRBV4-1, the J call TRBJ1-5, with no clear D. This CDR3 is built from 14 residues. Trimming stripped 4 bases from V and 0 bases from J, with 7 bases between. Germline V gene data show CDR1 as MGHRA and CDR2 as YSYEKL.